These 27 T cell receptor beta chains were sequenced from one sample in a study of cytomegalovirus exposure and HLA in healthy donors. The PCR used 60 Vbeta and 13 Jbeta primers. Assay: immunoSEQ multiplex PCR; the TCRdb copy retains only in-frame clones and omits some. The top ten hold roughly 3.9% of the sample, which has about 120,000 clones, around 81% seen once. Sequencing was done on a sample of PBMCs. All receptors derive from a woman under 40 in good health and CMV-seronegative.

V and J are TRBV6-1 and TRBJ1-1; weak D call: TRBD1 (6 bases). Germline V lookup: CDR1 MNHNS, CDR2 SASEGT. Trimming took off 3 bases at V and 2 bases at J, with 13 bases between the two ends. The CDR3 runs 15 residues. The CDR3 coding sequence is TGTGCCAGCAGTGACCGGGGGGGGCGCAACACTGAAGCTTTCTTT. This translates into CASSDRGGRNTEAFF.

This clone was seen only a few times. The chain has TRBV18 and TRBJ2-3, with D possibly matching TRBD1 (6 bases). The germline CDR1 and CDR2 sequences are KGHSH and LQKENI. Trimming removed 5 bases at V and 2 bases at J, with 11 bases between. This CDR3 has 14 residues. The DNA of the CDR3 is TGTGCCAGCTCATCACGGACAGTCACAGATACGCAGTATTTT. Amino acid sequence: CASSSRTVTDTQYF. Filled out from reference TRBV18 and TRBJ2-3, the complete variable domain reads NAGVMQNPRHLVRRRGQEARLRCSPMKGHSHVYWYRQLPEEGLKFMVYLQKENIIDESGMPKERFSAEFPKEGPSILRIQQVVRGDSAAYFCASSSRTVTDTQYFGPGTRLTVL.

This chain connects TRBV25-1 to TRBJ2-7, with D possibly being TRBD2 (5 bases). The CDR3 is 16 residues long. Germline-derived CDR1 and CDR2 are MGHDK and SYGVNS. Trimming left V 2 bases short and J 3 bases short, with 17 bases between. CDR3 sequence reads: CASSERVGRANYEQYF. The CDR3 DNA follows: TGTGCCAGCAGTGAAAGGGTCGGGCGGGCTAACTACGAGCAGTACTTC.

Remarks on this clone: At one end the junction does not follow the germline gene, possibly because of a read error. The gene calls are TRBV13 and TRBJ2-1; D remains unclear. Germline V lookup: CDR1 PRHDT, CDR2 FYEKMQ (reference sequence). CDR3 length: 11 amino acids. Written as DNA, the CDR3 is TGTGCCAGCAGCTTAGGCCCTGGCTTGGTCTTC. As protein: CASSLGPGLVF.

This chain connects TRBV27 to TRBJ1-1; tentative D call: TRBD1 (5 bases). The V and J ends lost 7 bases and 1 base respectively, with 13 bases between them. The CDR3 extends over 14 amino acids. Germline CDR1 and CDR2: MNHEY and SMNVEV (reference sequence). In nucleotides, the CDR3 is TGTGCCAGCACCGCCCTCGGGGGGAACACTGAAGCTTTCTTT. This gives the protein CASTALGGNTEAFF.

The J gene is TRBJ2-1, the V gene TRBV28; TRBD1 aligns across 9 bases. This CDR3 has 13 amino acids. V lost 3 bases and J lost 9; bases outside the gene matches: 3. CDR1 and CDR2 (germline): MDHEN, SYDVKM. The CDR3, as DNA: TGTGCCAGCAGTTTCGGGACAGGGCCTGAGCAGTTCTTC. This gives the protein CASSFGTGPEQFF.

The rearrangement links TRBV7-9 to TRBJ1-4; the match to TRBD1 covers 9 bases. The CDR3 covers 15 residues. Germline trimming cut 5 bases from V and 5 bases from J; bases unmatched to any gene: 6. Germline V gene data show CDR1 as SEHNR and CDR2 as FQNEAQ (reference sequence). The CDR3 sequence is CASSLLTGGNEKLFF. DNA for the CDR3: TGTGCCAGCAGCCTCTTGACAGGGGGAAATGAAAAACTGTTTTTT.

This chain links TRBV28 with TRBJ2-5, with TRBD2 as a possible D gene (5 bases). The V gene lost 7 bases and the J gene lost 4 bases, with 13 bases spanning the gap. The CDR3 runs 13 residues. Germline CDR1 reads MDHEN; CDR2 reads SYDVKM. The CDR3 DNA reads TGTGCCAGCACCGGCTTGGAGGCAGAGACCCAGTACTTC. Protein sequence: CASTGLEAETQYF.

This clone was seen only once. The chain is built from TRBV5-1 and TRBJ2-1, with 9 bases that match TRBD1. CDR3 size: 16 residues. Losses at the gene ends were 4 bases for V and 8 bases for J; bases not matched to a gene: 13. Germline CDR1 is SGHRS and CDR2 is YFSETQ. The CDR3 DNA reads as TGCGCCAGCAGCCAGACGGGACAGGGTAACTTTGATGAGCAGTTCTTC. Its translation is CASSQTGQGNFDEQFF.

The chain joins TRBV2 to TRBJ2-7; TRBD1 agrees at 8 bases. CDR3 length: 14 residues. J was trimmed by 4 bases and V by 6 bases; bases with no gene match: 8. Looked up from germline, CDR1 is SNHLY and CDR2 is FYNNEI. The CDR3 sequence is CASRLDRGIYEQYF. CDR3 in DNA: TGTGCCAGCAGACTAGACAGGGGAATATACGAGCAGTACTTC.

Concerning this clone: Its ends do not fully match the called genes, so a read error is possible. J is TRBJ2-5 and V is TRBV7-9; D perhaps matches TRBD2 (5 bases). Germline CDR1 and CDR2: SEHNR and FQNEAQ (reference sequence). The CDR3 loop spans 14 amino acids. CDR3 sequence: CSSSLGAGSQTQYF. CDR3 sequence (DNA): TGTTCCAGCAGCTTAGGCGCGGGTTCTCAGACCCAGTACTTC.

This clone was observed a single time. V and J are TRBV25-1 and TRBJ1-6; possibly TRBD1 for D (6 bases). The CDR3 covers 15 residues. Germline V gives CDR1 MGHDK, CDR2 SYGVNS. V was cut by 6 bases and J by 8 bases, with 17 bases left in between. The chain's CDR3 is CASRSTGTRDSPLHF. CDR3 coding DNA: TGTGCCAGCAGATCCACCGGGACAAGGGATTCACCCCTCCACTTT.

This clone was observed once. The chain couples TRBV5-1 to TRBJ1-3; TRBD1 is a possible D gene (5 bases). CDR1 and CDR2 (germline): SGHRS, YFSETQ. The CDR3 loop spans 13 amino acids. V was trimmed by 5 bases and J by 2 bases, leaving 8 bases between them. This CDR3 is CASRPGTGNTIYF. The CDR3 region has the DNA TGCGCCAGCAGGCCAGGGACTGGAAACACCATATATTTT.

The chain couples TRBV28 to TRBJ1-1, with a weak D call TRBD1 (6 bases). The CDR3 is 14 residues long. V was clipped by 7 bases and J by 3 bases, with 15 bases between them. The germline CDR1 and CDR2 sequences are MDHEN and SYDVKM. CDR3 residues: CASNIGGGHTEAFF. The DNA of the CDR3 is TGTGCCAGCAACATAGGGGGAGGGCACACTGAAGCTTTCTTT.

The V call is TRBV2, the J call TRBJ2-5; 13 bases align to TRBD2. The CDR3 extends over 14 amino acids. Per the germline V gene, CDR1 is SNHLY and CDR2 is FYNNEI. V was pared by 6 bases and J by 5 bases, with 3 bases of the junction left unmatched. The CDR3 spells CASRTSGRQETQYF. The CDR3 bases are TGTGCCAGCAGGACTAGCGGGAGGCAGGAGACCCAGTACTTC.

The rearrangement uses TRBV6-5 and TRBJ2-3; TRBD2 might be the D (5 bases). The CDR3 is made up of 15 amino acids. Per germline, CDR1 MNHEY and CDR2 SVGAGI. V was pared by 0 bases and J by 2 bases, with 9 bases between. CDR3 amino acids: CASSYSSGSTDTQYF. CDR3 DNA sequence: TGTGCCAGCAGTTACTCATCGGGGTCCACAGATACGCAGTATTTT.

The chain uses TRBV6-5 and TRBJ2-1; 8 nucleotides agree with TRBD2. Germline CDR1 reads MNHEY; CDR2 reads SVGAGI. The CDR3 runs to 16 residues. After removal of 2 bases from V and 0 bases from J, the junction contained 3 bases not matched to a gene. The CDR3 region has the DNA TGTGCCAGCAGTTACGTCAGCGGGAGCTCCTACAATGAGCAGTTCTTC. This sequence encodes CASSYVSGSSYNEQFF.

This clone has only one observation. The chain has TRBV30 and TRBJ2-7, with 7 positions matching TRBD1. The CDR3 is 14 amino acids. Germline CDR1 GTSNPN, CDR2 SVGIG (reference sequence). Germline trimming cut 4 bases from V and 3 bases from J; bases unmatched to any gene: 9. The CDR3 DNA sequence: TGTGCCTGGACTCCGAAGGGGGCCCTCTACGAGCAGTACTTC. It encodes CAWTPKGALYEQYF.

The chain has TRBV19 and TRBJ2-1; possibly TRBD2 for D (5 bases). This CDR3 region has 11 residues. The germline gives CDR1 LNHDA, CDR2 SQIVND (reference sequence). The V and J ends lost 6 bases and 9 bases respectively, with 9 bases between them. The CDR3 DNA sequence: TGTGCCAGTAGGAGGGCTATTGAGCAGTTCTTC. Its protein product is CASRRAIEQFF.

The rearrangement joins TRBV30 to TRBJ2-5, with 10 bases lining up with TRBD2. Germline trimming cut 2 bases from V and 5 bases from J; bases unmatched to any gene: 2. Germline V lookup: CDR1 GTSNPN, CDR2 SVGIG (reference sequence). This CDR3 has 13 residues. CDR3 residues: CAWSSGLAETQYF. The CDR3 DNA reads TGTGCCTGGAGTTCGGGACTAGCGGAGACCCAGTACTTC.

The J gene is TRBJ1-2, the V gene TRBV27; TRBD1 aligns across 9 bases. Germline V gives CDR1 MNHEY, CDR2 SMNVEV (reference sequence). V was clipped by 5 bases and J by 3 bases; unmatched bases: 13. The CDR3 has 17 residues. CDR3 in DNA: TGTGCCAGCAGTCCCGGTTCGCCGGGACAGGGATACTATGGCTACACCTTC. The encoded protein is CASSPGSPGQGYYGYTF.

This clone was recorded a few times. The chain employs TRBV15 and TRBJ2-3; 8 bases are shared with TRBD1. The length of the CDR3 is 16 residues. The germline gives CDR1 LNHNV, CDR2 YYDKDF (reference sequence). The V segment lost 1 base and the J segment 1 base; nucleotides outside the gene matches: 4. CDR3 residues: CATSRAGGWGTDTQYF. In DNA form, the CDR3 reads TGTGCCACCAGCAGAGCAGGGGGCTGGGGCACAGATACGCAGTATTTT.

The rearrangement joins TRBV30 to TRBJ2-4, with a weak D call TRBD2 (6 bases). CDR3 size: 13 residues. With 4 bases removed from V and 7 bases from J, the gap between germline ends came to 14 bases. Germline V gene data show CDR1 as GTSNPN and CDR2 as SVGIG (reference sequence). CDR3 sequence (DNA): TGTGCCTGGACGACGTGGAGGGTTAACATTCAGTACTTC. Its protein product is CAWTTWRVNIQYF.

The rearrangement uses TRBV30 and TRBJ2-7; D gene ambiguous. The germline gives CDR1 GTSNPN, CDR2 SVGIG (reference sequence). The CDR3 is 11 residues long. The V end lost 1 base, the J end lost 3 bases, and 4 bases lay between the germline ends. CDR3 in amino acids: CAWSAVYEQYF. The CDR3 nucleotides are TGTGCCTGGAGTGCGGTCTACGAGCAGTACTTC.

This clone showed up just a few times. This chain uses TRBV29-1 with TRBJ1-1; unclear D gene. The CDR3 consists of 15 residues. Trimming left V 1 base short and J 3 bases short, with 15 bases between. CDR1 and CDR2 (germline): SQVTM, ANQGSEA. CDR3 region: CSVEGLPGDYTEAFF. The CDR3 nucleotides are TGCAGCGTTGAAGGGCTGCCGGGTGACTACACTGAAGCTTTCTTT.

In its sample, this clone was seen a few times. The chain joins TRBV27 to TRBJ2-3; 8 bases fit TRBD1. Germline CDR1 MNHEY, CDR2 SMNVEV (reference sequence). This CDR3 is built from 13 residues. V shed 5 bases, J shed 3 bases, and the junction held 1 base outside the gene matches. CDR3 protein: CASSRQGTDTQYF. DNA for the CDR3: TGTGCCAGCAGTCGACAGGGGACAGATACGCAGTATTTT.

This clone has a single count. For the CDR3, the DNA is TGTGCCAGCAGTTACGAGCGGGGGGATGAGCAGTTCTTC. This codes for CASSYERGDEQFF. The V call is TRBV27, the J call TRBJ2-1; 9 positions match TRBD2. Germline V gene lookup returns CDR1 MNHEY and CDR2 SMNVEV (reference sequence). This CDR3 has 13 residues. Losses at the gene ends were 4 bases for V and 8 bases for J; bases not matched to a gene: 3.